The rows below give T cell receptor beta chains drawn from one sample of a study of blood T cell repertoires in COVID-19. Clones were sequenced by immunoSEQ multiplex PCR, and TCRdb holds only the in-frame ones, with some missing. Among some 100,000 clones listed, 70% to 90% were seen once. Specimen: peripheral blood. These receptors were obtained from a woman in her thirties with acute or convalescent COVID-19. Both conserved end residues are part of each CDR3. A D gene is named only where the DNA matches it firmly. Where a row states a size, it is once, few, many or the class of an expanded clone; other rows omit it.

V: TRBV6-5; size: few; D: TRBD1; J: TRBJ1-4; DNA: TGTGCCAGCAGTTACACGACAGGGACGAGTGAAAAACTGTTTTTT; CDR3: CASSYTTGTSEKLFF
V: TRBV2; size: NA; D: TRBD2; J: TRBJ2-3; DNA: TGTGCCAGCAGACCCCGGGGGGGCGCAGATACGCAGTATTTT; CDR3: CASRPRGGADTQYF
V: TRBV2; size: once; D: TRBD1; J: TRBJ1-1; DNA: TGTGCCAGCAGCAAGACAGGGGGCAAGCCTGAAGCTTTCTTT; CDR3: CASSKTGGKPEAFF
V: TRBV11-3; size: few; D: NA; J: TRBJ1-6; DNA: TGTGCCAGCAGCCCCGGGACTCTAAATTCACCCCTCCACTTT; CDR3: CASSPGTLNSPLHF
V: TRBV18; size: NA; D: NA; J: TRBJ2-1; DNA: TGTGCCAGCTCCCCGAGGGGGGGCCCCTACAATGAGCAGTTCTTC; CDR3: CASSPRGGPYNEQFF
V: TRBV15; size: NA; D: TRBD1; J: TRBJ1-2; DNA: TGTGCCACCAGCAGAGCTAGCGGGACAGTGAACTATGGCTACACCTTC; CDR3: CATSRASGTVNYGYTF
V: TRBV11-2; size: NA; D: TRBD1; J: TRBJ2-3; DNA: TGTGCCAGCAGCCTGGACAGGGCGACAGATACGCAGTATTTT; CDR3: CASSLDRATDTQYF
V: TRBV10-3; size: NA; D: NA; J: TRBJ2-3; DNA: TGTGCCATCAGTGCATCCGGGACACAAAATGGCGATACGCAGTATTTT; CDR3: CAISASGTQNGDTQYF
V: TRBV11-3; size: NA; D: NA; J: TRBJ2-1; DNA: TGTGCCAGCAGCTTAGACAGGGGCAATGAGCAGTTCTTC; CDR3: CASSLDRGNEQFF
V: TRBV10-3; size: few; D: NA; J: TRBJ1-2; DNA: TGTGCCATCAGTGGGTGGCAGGGTTTATTGAACTATGGCTACACCTTC; CDR3: CAISGWQGLLNYGYTF
V: TRBV7-8; size: NA; D: TRBD1; J: TRBJ1-1; DNA: TGTGCCAGCAGCCCGGGACAGGCCTCTCTGAGGGCTTTCTTT; CDR3: CASSPGQASLRAFF
V: TRBV5-1; size: NA; D: TRBD1; J: TRBJ1-1; DNA: TGCGCCAGCAGCGCCACAGGGGAAACTGAAGCTTTCTTT; CDR3: CASSATGETEAFF
V: TRBV3-1/TRBV3-2; size: NA; D: NA; J: TRBJ1-3; DNA: TGTGCCAGCAGCTCACGACAGGTCTCTGGAAACACCATATATTTT; CDR3: CASSSRQVSGNTIYF
V: TRBV29-1; size: NA; D: NA; J: TRBJ1-2; DNA: TGCAGCGTTGAGGATACTACCTATGGCTACACCTTC; CDR3: CSVEDTTYGYTF
V: TRBV24-1; size: NA; D: NA; J: TRBJ2-2; DNA: TGTGCCACCAGGAGAGGTGACGGGGAGCTGTTTTTT; CDR3: CATRRGDGELFF
V: TRBV30; size: NA; D: NA; J: TRBJ1-2; DNA: TGTGCCTGGAGTGTAACTGGGGGCAATTATGGCTACACCTTC; CDR3: CAWSVTGGNYGYTF